This T cell receptor (beta chain) emerged from a study of a mutant IDH1 vaccine in newly diagnosed glioma. The overall study: The treated group averaged approximately 42 years old and was around 60% male, around 38% female.

Assay used: immunoSEQ multiplex PCR; TCRdb lists only in-frame clones, some missing. Seen here are tens of thousands of clones, roughly four fifths observed once, and the top ten hold about 4%. Of note for this clone: Antigen: not known.

Time point denoted: week 47, end of study. Topical imiquimod accompanied each vaccine dose, which consisted of 300 ug of mutant IDH1 20-mer peptide. Each donor presented with a new WHO grade 3 or 4 astrocytoma that tested IDH1-mutant and showed ATRX loss. Germline lookup yields CDR1 MNHNY and CDR2 SVGAGI (reference sequence). CDR3 length: 15 residues. The junction had 9 bases not matched to a gene; V was cut back by 5 bases and J by 8 bases. This chain links TRBV6-6 with TRBJ2-1; 10 bases fit TRBD2. The origin of this receptor is a young man with glioma. The specimen comprised PBMCs, sampled from a glioma patient whose treatment included an IDH1 peptide vaccine. Here the CDR3 reads CASSPRRSGGDEQFF. The CDR3 region has the DNA TGTGCCAGCAGTCCCAGGAGGAGCGGGGGGGATGAGCAGTTCTTC.